This T cell receptor (beta chain) was obtained from a study of T cell repertoires in cytomegalovirus infection. Study overall: The public TCR beta signatures pointed to both CMV infection and matching HLA type.

This clonotype was seen many times. Its target is not known. TCRdb analysed the reads with MiXCR anew, one entry per CDR3 protein. The sample lists 80,000 or so distinct CDR3 sequences, roughly a quarter seen once, with roughly 45% in the top ten. The CDR3 covers 17 residues. Trimming stripped 2 bases from V and 0 bases from J, with 13 bases between. Per the germline V gene, CDR1 is SGHTA and CDR2 is FQGNSA. The sequence came from a human donor in good health (CMV status not recorded). Some clones in this sample may be carry-over from other donors' samples. The chain is built from TRBV7-2 and TRBJ1-4; D call uncertain. Source: CD8+ T cells from cultured PBMCs, taken from culture after CMV antigen stimulation. The CDR3 DNA reads TGTGCCAGCAGCTTACTCGCTCGGACTGCAACTAATGAAAAACTGTTTTTT. Amino acids: CASSLLARTATNEKLFF.